Listed here is a single T cell receptor (beta chain). Its antigen remains unidentified. No quality values exist for individual bases; no much larger clone is one base distant. The identical CDR3 is also encoded by other nucleotide sequences in the sample. A total of some 30 patients with locally advanced or metastatic urothelial carcinoma, treated at Memorial Sloan Kettering on a trial protocol, made up the cohort. Peripheral blood mononuclear cells were collected from each patient pretreatment and during treatment, giving between 1 and 8 total time points per patient. The Qiagen DNeasy Blood extraction kit was used to purify genomic DNA from total PBMCs and tumor samples. PBMCs were collected pretreatment and during treatment, and were isolated and stored as previously described. Synthetic TCR analog templates were spiked into each PCR to estimate absolute template abundance from read counts. TCRbeta CDR3 regions were amplified from genomic DNA with bias-controlled V and J gene primers using the immunoSEQ assay. Rearranged TCRbeta segments were sequenced at approximately 20X coverage. The paper's processing steps were these. Clustering was used to correct sequencing errors, and CDR3s were annotated against IMGT so that V, D and J genes could be assigned. Out-of-frame and stop-codon sequences were excluded, and only productive TCRbeta rearrangements were used in downstream analyses. To compute clonality, Shannon entropy was normalized by the log of the number of unique productive sequences and then subtracted from one. Clones differing between time points or between blood and tumor were identified using Fisher's exact test with Benjamini-Hochberg correction, with an adjusted p below 0.01 applied as the threshold. Drawn from immuneACCESS, this table holds only the in-frame rearrangements with V and J called that TCRdb kept. Clones are partly lost; checked studies trace under half to an unresolved V gene and leave the rest unexplained. The DNA gave D and trimming, while V, J and clone size come from that table. In this sample the table shows tens of thousands of clones, approximately 81% of which occur a single time. The ten largest account for around 4.7% of the sample.

These data come from a study of PD-L1 blockade in urothelial cancer (TCRdb year 2017). As for the study more broadly: All patients started therapy around 2014 and received atezolizumab 1,200 mg intravenously every 3 weeks. About 90% of the roughly 29 patients were identified as males with urothelial cancer of bladder origin, and a prior smoking history was reported by 18 of 29 patients. An ECOG performance status of 0 or 1 was recorded for the patients, and 0 to 3 prior chemotherapy regimens had been received by the patients. Blood samples were analyzed at two time points: 3 weeks after treatment start (second dose) and 6 weeks after treatment start. A median of about 150,000 T cells and tens of thousands of unique TCRs was obtained from blood samples, and a median clonality of approximately 0.08 was observed. An exploratory multi-omic analysis was conducted of the somatic, immune and clinical correlates of response to PD-L1 blockade with atezolizumab in urothelial cancer. Pretreatment tumor samples, along with matched peripheral blood collected serially before and after atezolizumab treatment, underwent TCR sequencing. Durable clinical benefit meant progression-free survival longer than 6 months, and TCR features were also tested against progression-free and overall survival. In the same patients, whole exome sequencing and RNA sequencing of pretreatment tumors were performed in addition to TCR sequencing. Durable clinical benefit was achieved by nine patients and was not achieved by 20 patients. Pretreatment blood TCR-seq was available for fewer than 30 patients, at least one posttreatment blood collection was obtained for about 25 patients, and tumor TCR-seq was available for about 25 patients.

Study-wide findings and limitations: Greater expansion of tumor-associated TCR clones in peripheral blood 3 weeks after the start of treatment was observed in patients with durable benefit (n ≈ 20, p = 0.022). Small sample size (n ≈ 30) and many exploratory analyses mean the results are intended to be hypothesis-generating. A pretreatment peripheral blood TCR clonality below the median was linked to improved progression-free and overall survival.

The CDR3 measures 16 amino acids from cysteine to phenylalanine. Just CDR3 DNA is preserved here, 48 bases in frame from base 1. Via the germline V gene (reference sequence), CDR1 is SGHNT and CDR2 YYREEE. Trimming takes 0 bases off V and 0 bases off J; junction bases not matched to a gene: 0. The receptor was derived from a man aged 65 to 79 with urothelial cancer. The starting material was PBMCs, obtained around atezolizumab (anti-PD-L1) treatment. This chain joins TRBV5-4 to TRBJ2-3; 11 junctional bases match TRBD2. The CDR3 protein is CASSLGTSGSTDTQYF. The base sequence is TGTGCCAGCAGCTTGGGGACTAGCGGGAGCACAGATACGCAGTATTTT.